This is a list of T cell receptor beta chains from one sample in a study of cytomegalovirus exposure and HLA in healthy donors. Assay used: immunoSEQ multiplex PCR; TCRdb lists only in-frame clones, some missing. The sample has fewer than 60,000 clones; the top ten hold approximately 7%. Sequencing was carried out using PBMCs. The receptors shown here come from a middle-aged woman in good health and CMV-seronegative. Both conserved end residues are part of each CDR3. A D gene is named only where the DNA matches it firmly.

D gene	V gene	J gene	CDR3 DNA	CDR3 protein
NA	TRBV6-5	TRBJ2-7	TGTGCCAGCAGTTACGGCAGGGGTTCCTACGAGCAGTACTTC	CASSYGRGSYEQYF
TRBD2	TRBV10-3	TRBJ2-5	TGTGCCATCAGTGACTCGATAGCGGGGGGGAACCAAGAGACCCAGTACTTC	CAISDSIAGGNQETQYF
TRBD1	TRBV11-3	TRBJ2-2	TGTGCCAGCAGCCAATCAGGGACAGGTGCGGGGGAGCTGTTTTTT	CASSQSGTGAGELFF
NA	TRBV4-2	TRBJ1-2	TGTGCCAGCAGCCAAGAAGTAGGAGGGGTCGGCTACACCTTC	CASSQEVGGVGYTF
TRBD2	TRBV28	TRBJ2-3	TGTGCCAGCAGTTCCCCCAAGCGGGAGCAAACAGATACGCAGTATTTT	CASSSPKREQTDTQYF
NA	TRBV28	TRBJ2-3	TGTGCCAGCAGCCATTCTCAGGCGGGTCGAAATACGCAGTATTTT	CASSHSQAGRNTQYF
TRBD2	TRBV29-1	TRBJ2-1	TGCAGCGTTGTTCGACTAGCGGGGCCCCGGGGGGTTGAGCAGTTCTTC	CSVVRLAGPRGVEQFF
TRBD1	TRBV5-1	TRBJ2-5	TGCGCCAGCAGCTCCACGGACAGGGGGCGAGAGACCCAGTACTTC	CASSSTDRGRETQYF
TRBD1	TRBV5-1	TRBJ1-2	TGCGCCAGCAGCCCTGAGGGGCCCTACAGGGGAGGCTACACCTTC	CASSPEGPYRGGYTF
NA	TRBV5-4	TRBJ1-1	TGTGCCAGCAGTCTCGGGGAGTCGCGCACTGAAGCTTTCTTT	CASSLGESRTEAFF
NA	TRBV28	TRBJ1-6	TGTGCCAGCAGTCCGGTTTTAAGTAATTCACCCCTCCACTTT	CASSPVLSNSPLHF
NA	TRBV5-1	TRBJ2-7	TGCGCCAGCAGCTTGGAATCCGGGCGGGTCCACGAGCAGTACTTC	CASSLESGRVHEQYF
NA	TRBV5-1	TRBJ1-2	TGCGCCAGCAGCCTCGCCCTAGGAGGTAACTATGGCTACACCTTC	CASSLALGGNYGYTF
NA	TRBV5-1	TRBJ2-3	TGCGCCAGCAGCGCCGGGGTTACAGATACGCAGTATTTT	CASSAGVTDTQYF
TRBD2	TRBV28	TRBJ2-1	TGTGCCAGCATCGGACTAGCGAACGGAGGCTTCCCCTACAATGAGCAGTTCTTC	CASIGLANGGFPYNEQFF
NA	TRBV25-1	TRBJ1-6	TGTGCCAGCAGTGAAGGGGGAAGGGGGTATAATTCACCCCTCCACTTT	CASSEGGRGYNSPLHF
TRBD1	TRBV5-6	TRBJ2-5	TGTGCCAGCAGCTTCGGACAGGCTAACTACGCGCAGTACTTC	CASSFGQANYAQYF
NA	TRBV4-2	TRBJ1-5	TGTGCCAGCAGCCAAGTGACTACTGGGAGACAGCCCCAGCATTTT	CASSQVTTGRQPQHF
NA	TRBV29-1	TRBJ1-4	TGCAGCGTTGAGGCAGGGTGGTCGGAAAAACTGTTTTTT	CSVEAGWSEKLFF
NA	TRBV5-1	TRBJ1-2	TGCGCCAGCAGCTTGGGGACAGACTATGGCTACACCTTC	CASSLGTDYGYTF
NA	TRBV30	TRBJ2-1	TGTGCCTGGAGTAGAGCAACCTACAATGAGCAGTTCTTC	CAWSRATYNEQFF
NA	TRBV27	TRBJ2-7	TGTGCCAGCAGTTTGTCAGTGGCCTACGAGCAGTACTTC	CASSLSVAYEQYF
TRBD2	TRBV4-3	TRBJ2-2	TGCGCCAGCAGCCAGGGACTAGCGGGGACCGGGGAGCTGTTTTTT	CASSQGLAGTGELFF
NA	TRBV18	TRBJ1-2	TGTGCCAGCTCACCACCTTCGTATCGACACCCCGGTGGCTACACCTTC	CASSPPSYRHPGGYTF
NA	TRBV7-9	TRBJ2-2	TGTGCCAGCAGTGAAGAATCAGTAGGAGAAGTCGACACCGGGGAGCTGTTTTTT	CASSEESVGEVDTGELFF
NA	TRBV5-1	TRBJ2-2	TGCGCCAGCAGCTTGGCCCTGAACACCGGGGAGCTGTTTTTT	CASSLALNTGELFF
TRBD1	TRBV6-4	TRBJ1-2	TGTGCCACCGACGGGACAGCTTTTTCCAACTATGGCTACACCTTC	CATDGTAFSNYGYTF
NA	TRBV11-2	TRBJ1-3	TGTGCCAGCAGCAAGAACAGCTACTCTGGAAACACCATATATTTT	CASSKNSYSGNTIYF
NA	TRBV7-9	TRBJ2-7	TGTGCCAGCAGCTCTGGTTTCCTATACGAGCAGTACTTC	CASSSGFLYEQYF
NA	TRBV6-1	TRBJ2-7	TGTGCCAGCAGTGAATCGTCGCGGGTGGCCTACGAGCAGTACTTC	CASSESSRVAYEQYF
NA	TRBV7-2	TRBJ2-3	TGTGCCAGCAGCGCAGAGTACTACACAGATACGCAGTATTTT	CASSAEYYTDTQYF
TRBD1	TRBV18	TRBJ1-6	TGTGCCAGCTCAGCAAGACAGGGGTTTGAATCACCCCTCCACTTT	CASSARQGFESPLHF
NA	TRBV11-2	TRBJ2-1	TGTGCCAGCAGCCGCACCGGCTCCTACAATGAGCAGTTCTTC	CASSRTGSYNEQFF
NA	TRBV6-4	TRBJ1-6	TGTGCCAGCAGTGACTCGAACTTGCGGGGGGCTAATTCACCCCTCCACTTT	CASSDSNLRGANSPLHF
TRBD2	TRBV6-5	TRBJ2-1	TGTGCCAGCAGCCCAGGACTAGCGATCAATGAGCAGTTCTTC	CASSPGLAINEQFF
NA	TRBV18	TRBJ1-1	TGTGCCAGCTCACAGGGACACGACACTGAAGCTTTCTTT	CASSQGHDTEAFF
NA	TRBV7-9	TRBJ1-4	TGTGCCAGCAGCTTAGTTGGTCGGGGAGGGGATGAAAAACTGTTTTTT	CASSLVGRGGDEKLFF
TRBD1	TRBV5-6	TRBJ2-7	TGTGCCAGCAGCTTGTGGGGACAGGGGACCGACGAGCAGTACTTC	CASSLWGQGTDEQYF
TRBD1	TRBV5-4	TRBJ2-7	TGTGCCAGCAGCCGAACGGGACAGGGGGCCTACGAGCAGTACTTC	CASSRTGQGAYEQYF
TRBD1	TRBV30	TRBJ2-1	TGTGCCTGGACGACAGGGGTCGCCGACAATGAGCAGTTCTTC	CAWTTGVADNEQFF
TRBD2	TRBV4-3	TRBJ2-2	TGCGCCAGCAGCCAAGTCGGGGGGGGTGTGGACGCGAACACCGGGGAGCTGTTTTTT	CASSQVGGGVDANTGELFF
TRBD1	TRBV19	TRBJ1-6	TGTGCCAGTAGTTGGGGGACAGGGGGAAATTCACCCCTCCACTTT	CASSWGTGGNSPLHF
NA	TRBV30	TRBJ1-2	TGTGCCTGGATGGGGGGTGACTATGGCTACACCTTC	CAWMGGDYGYTF
NA	TRBV27	TRBJ2-2	TGTGCCAGCAGTTTAGGGGTGAGGGCCACCGGGGAGCTGTTTTTT	CASSLGVRATGELFF
NA	TRBV5-1	TRBJ1-1	TGCGCCAGCAGCTTGCCCCCTCAGGGCCTGAACACTGAAGCTTTCTTT	CASSLPPQGLNTEAFF
NA	TRBV19	TRBJ1-1	TGTGCCAGTAGTACGACAGGCGGAGGCACTGAAGCTTTCTTT	CASSTTGGGTEAFF
TRBD1	TRBV6-6	TRBJ1-2	TGTGCCAGCAACCCCTCAACAGGGGTAGACTATGGCTACACCTTC	CASNPSTGVDYGYTF
NA	TRBV25-1	TRBJ1-6	TGTGCCAGCAGTTCCACAGCTAATTCACCCCTCCACTTT	CASSSTANSPLHF